The clone carrying this T cell receptor (beta chain) has a handful of counts. Together with a sample-barcoded 5' primer, a J-beta primer mix was included in a second PCR lasting roughly 6 to 12 cycles. TCRdb analysed the 5' RACE reads with MiXCR anew, one entry per CDR3 protein. The data contain 1.5 million to 2 million distinct CDR3 sequences, roughly a third of them seen just once; the ten biggest clones take up around 11%. The source of the sample is a study of blood T cells in healthy people across ages. This sequence was found in a woman younger than 45 in good health. Sequenced input: blood.

The CDR3 coding sequence is TGTGCCAGCAGCCCAGACCGGCTCCTTTACAATGAGCAGTTCTTC. It yields the protein CASSPDRLLYNEQFF. The chain links TRBV7-9 to TRBJ2-1; D is undetermined. Germline values: CDR1 SEHNR, CDR2 FQNEAQ (reference sequence). CDR3 length equals 15 residues. Trimming took off 5 bases at V and 4 bases at J, with 15 bases between the two ends.